These 21 T cell receptor beta chains were sequenced from one sample in a study of response to subunit inactivated influenza vaccine. TCRdb called the RT-PCR reads again in MiXCR, with one record for every CDR3 protein. The table lists 500,000 to 600,000 distinct CDR3 sequences, 6.5% to 8% of them singletons, with roughly 13% in the top ten. The sample consisted of PBMCs from blood, taken 23 months after vaccination. The receptors were gathered from a man in his fifties or sixties who received an inactivated influenza vaccine.

The gene calls are TRBV24-1 and TRBJ2-1; a weak D match, TRBD1 (5 bases). Looked up from germline, CDR1 is KGHDR and CDR2 is SFDVKD. This CDR3 has 16 amino acids. Trimming took off 0 bases at V and 8 bases at J, with 16 bases between the two ends. The CDR3: CATSDLQSRARDEQFF. The CDR3 DNA reads as TGTGCCACCAGTGATTTGCAATCCAGGGCTAGGGATGAGCAGTTCTTC.

This clonotype was counted only a few times. J is TRBJ1-4 and V is TRBV4-1, with unresolved D. The ends were cut back, 0 bases at V and 5 bases at J, with 7 bases in the middle. There are 14 residues in the CDR3. Germline loops: CDR1 MGHRA, CDR2 YSYEKL. DNA for the CDR3: TGCGCCAGCAGCCAAGATCGCCAGAATGAAAAACTGTTTTTT. Protein product: CASSQDRQNEKLFF.

This clonotype occurred a few times. CDR3: CASMGVEFSGANVLTF. The DNA for the CDR3 is TGTGCCAGCATGGGGGTGGAGTTCTCTGGGGCCAACGTCCTGACTTTC. The chain employs TRBV27 and TRBJ2-6; perhaps D is TRBD1 or TRBD2 (5 bases each). This CDR3 region has 16 residues. Germline CDR1 MNHEY, CDR2 SMNVEV (reference sequence). V was clipped by 7 bases and J by 0 bases, with 13 bases between them.

The gene calls are TRBV4-2 and TRBJ1-2; D is undetermined. V was shortened by 0 bases and J by 2 bases, with 13 bases between the two germline ends. CDR3 length: 16 residues. Germline assignment: CDR1 LGHNA and CDR2 YNFKEQ. For the CDR3, the DNA is TGTGCCAGCAGCCAAGACGGGCCCGGGGTGAACTATGGCTACACCTTC. It encodes CASSQDGPGVNYGYTF.

This clonotype was detected many times. The chain recombines TRBV11-1 with TRBJ2-2; 7 nucleotides align to TRBD2. Germline V CDR1 and CDR2: SGHAT, FQDESV (reference sequence). V lost 2 bases and J lost 4; bases outside the gene matches: 13. The CDR3 is 18 residues long. The CDR3 reads CASSLRPRRERGTGELFF. CDR3 coding DNA: TGTGCCAGCAGCTTAAGACCGAGGCGGGAGCGCGGCACCGGGGAGCTGTTTTTT.

Many counts were recorded for this clonotype. The chain is built from TRBV12-3 or TRBV12-4 and TRBJ2-4; D gene unclear. Trimming took 2 bases from V and 4 from J, leaving 9 bases between them. The length of the CDR3 is 14 residues. The CDR3 DNA reads TGTGCCAGCAGTTTAATGGACCAAAAAAACATTCAGTACTTC. Protein sequence: CASSLMDQKNIQYF.

V is TRBV6-5 and J is TRBJ1-3; 9 nucleotides align to TRBD1. The ends lost 0 bases at V and 5 bases at J; junction bases unmatched: 8. The CDR3 totals 17 residues. Germline V gene sequence: CDR1 MNHEY, CDR2 SVGAGI. CDR3 sequence: CASSYSIPDRGRNTIYF. The CDR3 bases are TGTGCCAGCAGTTACTCGATCCCGGACAGGGGTAGAAACACCATATATTTT.

This clonotype was recorded a few times. The rearrangement uses TRBV5-6 and TRBJ1-2; possibly TRBD1 for D (6 bases). V was trimmed by 4 bases and J by 4 bases, leaving 14 bases between them. CDR3 size: 14 residues. The V gene's germline CDR1 is SGHDT and CDR2 YYEEEE. Here the CDR3 reads CASSQLSGVYGYTF. The CDR3 bases are TGTGCCAGCAGCCAACTCTCAGGGGTCTATGGCTACACCTTC. Full variable domain (remainder filled in from reference TRBV5-6 and TRBJ1-2): DAGVTQSPTHLIKTRGQQVTLRCSPKSGHDTVSWYQQALGQGPQFIFQYYEEEERQRGNFPDRFSGHQFPNYSSELNVNALLLGDSALYLCASSQLSGVYGYTFGSGTRLTVV.

This clonotype was seen a handful of times. This chain links TRBV29-1 with TRBJ2-7; 10 positions agree with TRBD2. The germline V gene encodes CDR1 SQVTM and CDR2 ANQGSEA. The J segment lost 2 bases and the V segment lost 7 bases, leaving 11 bases of the junction unmatched. This CDR3 region has 15 residues. The CDR3 sequence: CSASRTSGIPYEQYF. As DNA, the CDR3 is TGCAGCGCCTCAAGAACTAGCGGGATTCCCTACGAGCAGTACTTC.

This clonotype came up many times. The genes are TRBV12-3 or TRBV12-4 and TRBJ2-1; D is ambiguous. CDR3 length equals 11 residues. The V end was cut by 4 bases, the J end by 8 bases, with 6 bases between. DNA for the CDR3: TGTGCCAGCAGTTCGACACATGAGCAGTTCTTC. Encoded protein: CASSSTHEQFF.

The J gene is TRBJ2-1, the V gene TRBV7-2, with D hard to call. Germline V gene sequence: CDR1 SGHTA, CDR2 FQGNSA. The CDR3 runs 15 residues. Trimming pared 4 bases from V and 0 bases from J, leaving 10 bases between. CDR3 DNA: TGTGCCAGCAGCTCACAGAAGAGCTCCTACAATGAGCAGTTCTTC. This encodes CASSSQKSSYNEQFF.

This clonotype has a handful of counts. This chain connects TRBV29-1 to TRBJ1-4; 11 bases fit TRBD1. Trimming cost V 3 bases and J 7 bases; bases outside gene matches: 16. CDR1 and CDR2 from the germline V gene are SQVTM and ANQGSEA. The CDR3 is 18 amino acids. CDR3 DNA: TGCAGCGTTGACATCGTCGGGACAGGGGGTTCCCGGCGTGAAAAACTGTTTTTT. It yields the protein CSVDIVGTGGSRREKLFF. Filled out from reference TRBV29-1 and TRBJ1-4, the complete variable domain reads SAVISQKPSRDICQRGTSLTIQCQVDSQVTMMFWYRQQPGQSLTLIATANQGSEATYESGFVIDKFPISRPNLTFSTLTVSNMSPEDSSIYLCSVDIVGTGGSRREKLFFGSGTQLSVL.

The rearrangement uses TRBV14 and TRBJ2-3; 8 positions agree with TRBD2. The V segment lost 4 bases and the J segment 2 bases; nucleotides outside the gene matches: 8. Per the germline V gene, CDR1 is SGHDN and CDR2 is FVKESK. This CDR3 region has 16 residues. The CDR3 coding sequence is TGTGCCAGCAGCCTAGCCGGGGGGGTCGTCACAGATACGCAGTATTTT. Encoded protein: CASSLAGGVVTDTQYF.

Of note for this clonotype: This could be a read error, since a much larger clone is one nucleotide away. The gene calls are TRBV5-1 and TRBJ2-7; 8 bases fit TRBD1. Germline V gene sequence: CDR1 SGHRS, CDR2 YFSETQ. Germline trimming cut 4 bases from V and 3 bases from J; bases unmatched to any gene: 6. There are 14 residues in the CDR3. Here the CDR3 DNA reads TGCGCCAGCAGCCCGGACAGGGAGAACTACGAGCAGTACTTC. Translated, it gives CASSPDRENYEQYF.

This clonotype was picked up a small number of times. The chain joins TRBV5-5 to TRBJ1-6; D is unclear. The CDR3 is 18 amino acids. V was cut by 1 base and J by 2 bases, with 16 bases left in between. Germline V CDR1 and CDR2: SGHKS, YYEKEE (reference sequence). The DNA for the CDR3 is TGTGCCAGCAGCTTGCAGGTATCGGGTCGAACCTATAATTCACCCCTCCACTTT. This encodes CASSLQVSGRTYNSPLHF.

This clonotype was detected a few times. V gene TRBV3-1 combines with J gene TRBJ2-2; weak D call: TRBD1 (6 bases). CDR1 and CDR2 (germline): LGHDT, YNNKEL (reference sequence). This CDR3 comprises 17 residues. Trimming removed 1 base at V and 2 bases at J, with 14 bases between. The CDR3 nucleotides read TGTGCCAGCAGCCAAGGAGGCTGGGGGCATAACACCGGGGAGCTGTTTTTT. This gives the protein CASSQGGWGHNTGELFF. The complete variable domain, with remaining parts taken from reference TRBV3-1 and TRBJ2-2, reads DTAVSQTPKYLVTQMGNDKSIKCEQNLGHDTMYWYKQDSKKFLKIMFSYNNKELIINETVPNRFSPKSPDKAHLNLHINSLELGDSAVYFCASSQGGWGHNTGELFFGEGSRLTVL.

The chain couples TRBV29-1 to TRBJ1-1; D is undetermined. V was pared by 7 bases and J by 0 bases, with 15 bases between. This CDR3 spans 14 amino acids. Germline lookup yields CDR1 SQVTM and CDR2 ANQGSEA. In nucleotides, the CDR3 is TGCAGCGCCCATCCTGGGTGGATGAACACTGAAGCTTTCTTT. Amino acid sequence: CSAHPGWMNTEAFF.

This clonotype showed up just a few times. V and J are TRBV4-2 and TRBJ2-7; D might be TRBD1 (6 bases). The germline CDR1 and CDR2 sequences are LGHNA and YNFKEQ. This CDR3 has 14 amino acids. Deletions cut 1 base from V and 6 bases from J, with 13 bases between. The DNA of the CDR3 is TGTGCCAGCAGCCAAGCAAACAGGGACACCGAGCAGTACTTC. Translated, it gives CASSQANRDTEQYF.

The rearrangement uses TRBV7-2 and TRBJ2-6, with no clear D. The length of the CDR3 is 17 residues. With 0 bases removed from V and 0 bases from J, the gap between germline ends came to 9 bases. Looked up from germline, CDR1 is SGHTA and CDR2 is FQGNSA. For the CDR3, the DNA is TGTGCCAGCAGCTTAGCGTCTTCCATCTCTGGGGCCAACGTCCTGACTTTC. Translated: CASSLASSISGANVLTF.

This clonotype turned up a few times. The chain uses TRBV11-2 and TRBJ2-2, with D unclear. Germline assignment: CDR1 SGHAT and CDR2 FQNNGV. V was clipped by 2 bases and J by 2 bases, with 6 bases between them. This CDR3 comprises 14 residues. CDR3 sequence: CASSLIANTGELFF. CDR3 DNA: TGTGCCAGCAGCTTAATTGCAAACACCGGGGAGCTGTTTTTT.

V usage is TRBV6-1 and J usage is TRBJ1-3, with TRBD1 matching 8 bases. The CDR3 totals 14 residues. The trim removed 5 bases at V and 2 bases at J, leaving 2 bases unmatched. Germline values: CDR1 MNHNS, CDR2 SASEGT. The CDR3 loop reads CASSRDRTGNTIYF. The CDR3 nucleotides read TGTGCCAGCAGTCGGGACAGGACTGGAAACACCATATATTTT.